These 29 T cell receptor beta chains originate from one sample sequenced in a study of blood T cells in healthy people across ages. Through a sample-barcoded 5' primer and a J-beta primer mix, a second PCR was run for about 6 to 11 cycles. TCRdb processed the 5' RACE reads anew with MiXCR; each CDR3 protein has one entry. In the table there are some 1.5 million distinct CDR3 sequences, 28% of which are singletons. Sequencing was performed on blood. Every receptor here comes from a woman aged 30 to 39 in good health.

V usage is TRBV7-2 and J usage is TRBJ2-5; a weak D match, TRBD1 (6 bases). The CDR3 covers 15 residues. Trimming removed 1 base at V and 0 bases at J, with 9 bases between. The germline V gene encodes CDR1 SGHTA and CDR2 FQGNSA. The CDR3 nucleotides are TGTGCCAGCAGCTTAGACAGGGTATACCAAGAGACCCAGTACTTC. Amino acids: CASSLDRVYQETQYF.

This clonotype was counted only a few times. CDR3 residues: CASSARQGAGNQPQHF. CDR3 DNA sequence: TGTGCCAGCAGTGCTCGACAGGGGGCAGGCAATCAGCCCCAGCATTTT. This chain uses TRBV2 with TRBJ1-5; 10 bases fit TRBD1. V shed 4 bases and J 2 bases; nucleotides not matched to a gene: 5. Germline CDR1 SNHLY, CDR2 FYNNEI. The CDR3 runs to 16 residues.

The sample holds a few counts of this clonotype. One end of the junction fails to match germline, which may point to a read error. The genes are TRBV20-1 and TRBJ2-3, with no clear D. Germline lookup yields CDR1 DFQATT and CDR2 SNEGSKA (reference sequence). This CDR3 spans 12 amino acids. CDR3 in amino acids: CCARSGSDTQYF. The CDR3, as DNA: TGCTGTGCTAGAAGTGGGTCTGATACGCAGTATTTT.

CDR3 in DNA: TGTGCCAGCAGCCAAGGCCTAGCGGGGGATAAGCAGTACTTC. Translated, it gives CASSQGLAGDKQYF. J is TRBJ2-7 and V is TRBV3-1; 10 nucleotides align to TRBD2. The CDR3 extends over 14 amino acids. Germline loops: CDR1 LGHDT, CDR2 YNNKEL (reference sequence). Germline trimming cut 1 base from V and 8 bases from J; bases unmatched to any gene: 5.

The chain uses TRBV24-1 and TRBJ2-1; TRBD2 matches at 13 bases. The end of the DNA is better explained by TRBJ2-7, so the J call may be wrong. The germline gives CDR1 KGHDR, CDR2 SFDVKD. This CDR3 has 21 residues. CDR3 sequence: CATSDLQSGTSGASSYNEQYF. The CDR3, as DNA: TGTGCCACCAGTGATTTACAATCCGGGACTAGCGGGGCAAGCTCCTACAATGAGCAGTACTTC.

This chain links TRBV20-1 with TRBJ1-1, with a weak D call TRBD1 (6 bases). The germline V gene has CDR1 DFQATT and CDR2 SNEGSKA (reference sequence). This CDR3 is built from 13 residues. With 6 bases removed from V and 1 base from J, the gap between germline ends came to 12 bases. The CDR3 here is CSAVSDRNTEAFF. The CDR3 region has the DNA TGCAGTGCCGTTTCGGACAGGAACACTGAAGCTTTCTTT.

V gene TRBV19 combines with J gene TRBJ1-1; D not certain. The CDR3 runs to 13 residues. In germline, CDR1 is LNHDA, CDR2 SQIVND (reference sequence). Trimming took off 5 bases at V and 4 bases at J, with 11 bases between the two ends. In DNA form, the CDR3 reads TGTGCCAGTAGTGCTGTATCGGGCACTGAAGCTTTCTTT. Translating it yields CASSAVSGTEAFF.

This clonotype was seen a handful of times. CDR3 protein: CASSPRTSGRVNEQFF. CDR3 bases: TGTGCCAGCAGCCCAAGGACTAGCGGGAGAGTGAATGAGCAGTTCTTC. The chain employs TRBV5-6 and TRBJ2-1; TRBD2 matches 13 bases. Germline CDR1 reads SGHDT; CDR2 reads YYEEEE. V was clipped by 4 bases and J by 7 bases; unmatched bases: 8. This CDR3 contains 16 residues.

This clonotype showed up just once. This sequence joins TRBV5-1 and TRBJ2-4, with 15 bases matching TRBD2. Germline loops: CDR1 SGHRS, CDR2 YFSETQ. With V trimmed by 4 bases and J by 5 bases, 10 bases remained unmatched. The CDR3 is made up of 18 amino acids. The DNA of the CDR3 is TGCGCCAGCAGCCTAGGACTAGCGGGAGGGCCCGCGGAAAACATTCAGTACTTC. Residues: CASSLGLAGGPAENIQYF.

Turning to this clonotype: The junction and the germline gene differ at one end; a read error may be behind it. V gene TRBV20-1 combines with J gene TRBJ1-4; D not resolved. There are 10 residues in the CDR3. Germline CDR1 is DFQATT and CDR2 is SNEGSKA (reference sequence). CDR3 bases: TGTAGTGCTTCCAATGAAAAACTGTTTTTT. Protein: CSASNEKLFF.

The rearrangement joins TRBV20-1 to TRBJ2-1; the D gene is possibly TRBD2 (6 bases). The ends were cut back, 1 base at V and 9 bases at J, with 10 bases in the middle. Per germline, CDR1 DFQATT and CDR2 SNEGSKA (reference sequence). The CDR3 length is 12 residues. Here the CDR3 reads CSARGVEGEQFF. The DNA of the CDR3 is TGCAGTGCTAGAGGGGTGGAGGGTGAGCAGTTCTTC.

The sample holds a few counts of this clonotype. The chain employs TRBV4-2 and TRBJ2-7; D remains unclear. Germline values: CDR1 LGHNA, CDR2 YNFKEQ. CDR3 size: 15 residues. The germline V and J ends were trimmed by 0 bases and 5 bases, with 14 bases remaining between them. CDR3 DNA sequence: TGTGCCAGCAGCCAAGAAATTCTTTCCGGCCACGAGCAGTACTTC. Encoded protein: CASSQEILSGHEQYF.

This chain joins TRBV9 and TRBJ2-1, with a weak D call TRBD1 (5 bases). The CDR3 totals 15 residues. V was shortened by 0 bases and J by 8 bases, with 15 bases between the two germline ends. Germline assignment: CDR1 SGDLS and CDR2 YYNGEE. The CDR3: CASSVGQGRIDEQFF. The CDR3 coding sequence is TGTGCCAGCAGCGTAGGGCAGGGCCGGATCGATGAGCAGTTCTTC.

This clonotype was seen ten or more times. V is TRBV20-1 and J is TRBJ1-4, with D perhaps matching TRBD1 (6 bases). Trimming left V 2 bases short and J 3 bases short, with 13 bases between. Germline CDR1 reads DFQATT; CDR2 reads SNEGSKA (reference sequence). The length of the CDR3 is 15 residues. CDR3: CSARPSRGPNEKLFF. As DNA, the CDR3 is TGCAGTGCTAGACCCTCGCGGGGGCCTAATGAAAAACTGTTTTTT.

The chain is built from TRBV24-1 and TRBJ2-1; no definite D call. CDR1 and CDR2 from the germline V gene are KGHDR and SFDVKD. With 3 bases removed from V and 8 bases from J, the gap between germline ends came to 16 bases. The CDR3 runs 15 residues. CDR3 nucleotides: TGTGCCACCAGTGATAGCCGGGCTGTGGGCCATGAGCAGTTCTTC. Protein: CATSDSRAVGHEQFF.

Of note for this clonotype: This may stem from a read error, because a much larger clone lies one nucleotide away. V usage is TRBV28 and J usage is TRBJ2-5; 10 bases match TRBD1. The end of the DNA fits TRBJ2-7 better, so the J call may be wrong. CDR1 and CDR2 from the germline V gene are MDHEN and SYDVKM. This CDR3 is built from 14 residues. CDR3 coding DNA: TGTGCCAGCAGTTCGACAGGGGGCGAGTACGAGCAGTACTTC. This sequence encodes CASSSTGGEYEQYF.

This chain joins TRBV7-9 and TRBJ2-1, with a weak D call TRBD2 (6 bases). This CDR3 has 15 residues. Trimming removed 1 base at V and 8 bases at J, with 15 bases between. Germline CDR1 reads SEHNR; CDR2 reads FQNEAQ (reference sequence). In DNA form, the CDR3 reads TGTGCCAGCAGCTTAGGGGACTTCCCAGGCGATGAGCAGTTCTTC. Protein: CASSLGDFPGDEQFF.

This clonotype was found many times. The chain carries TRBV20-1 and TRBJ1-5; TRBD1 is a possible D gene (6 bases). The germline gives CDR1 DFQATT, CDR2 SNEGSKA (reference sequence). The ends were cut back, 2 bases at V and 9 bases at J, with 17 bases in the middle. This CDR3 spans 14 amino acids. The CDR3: CSARSRGGGWPQHF. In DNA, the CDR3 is TGCAGTGCTAGATCGAGGGGGGGTGGTTGGCCCCAGCATTTT.

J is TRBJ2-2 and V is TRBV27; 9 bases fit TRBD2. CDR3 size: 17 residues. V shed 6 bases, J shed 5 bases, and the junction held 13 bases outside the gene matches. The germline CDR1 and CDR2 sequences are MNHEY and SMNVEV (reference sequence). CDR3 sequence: CASSQGGFLAGTGELFF. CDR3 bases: TGTGCCAGCAGCCAAGGAGGCTTTCTAGCGGGGACCGGGGAGCTGTTTTTT.

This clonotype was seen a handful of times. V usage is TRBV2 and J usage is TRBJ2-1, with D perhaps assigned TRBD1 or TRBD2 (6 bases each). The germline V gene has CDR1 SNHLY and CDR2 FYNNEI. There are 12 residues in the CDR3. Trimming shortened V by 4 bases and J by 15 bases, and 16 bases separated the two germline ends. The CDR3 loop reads CASSGGGHQMFF. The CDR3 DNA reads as TGTGCCAGCAGTGGAGGGGGGCACCAAATGTTCTTC.

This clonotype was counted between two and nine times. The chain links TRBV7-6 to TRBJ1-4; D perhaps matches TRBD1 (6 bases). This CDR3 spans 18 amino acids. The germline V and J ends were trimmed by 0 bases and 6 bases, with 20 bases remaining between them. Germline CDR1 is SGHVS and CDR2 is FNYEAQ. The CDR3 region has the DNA TGTGCCAGCAGCTTAGCGCTGGGGGCGCGAGGTGGGGATGAAAAACTGTTTTTT. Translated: CASSLALGARGGDEKLFF.

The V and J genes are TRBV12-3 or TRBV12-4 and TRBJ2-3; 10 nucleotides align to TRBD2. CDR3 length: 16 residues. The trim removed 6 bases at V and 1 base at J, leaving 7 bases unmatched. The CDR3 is CASSLWGTSGTDTQYF. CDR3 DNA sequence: TGTGCCAGCAGCCTTTGGGGGACTAGCGGCACAGATACGCAGTATTTT.

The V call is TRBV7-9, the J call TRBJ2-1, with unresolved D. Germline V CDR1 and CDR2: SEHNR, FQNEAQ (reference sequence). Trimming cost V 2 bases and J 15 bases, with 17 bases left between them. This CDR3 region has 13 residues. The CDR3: CASSLTGAAQWFF. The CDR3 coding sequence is TGTGCCAGCAGCTTAACGGGCGCGGCCCAGTGGTTCTTC.

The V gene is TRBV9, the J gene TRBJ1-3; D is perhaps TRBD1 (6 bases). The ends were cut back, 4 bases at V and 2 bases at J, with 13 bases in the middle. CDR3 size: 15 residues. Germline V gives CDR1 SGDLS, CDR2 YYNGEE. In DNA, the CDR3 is TGTGCCAGCAGCTCCCCCGGGGGCACTGGAAACACCATATATTTT. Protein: CASSSPGGTGNTIYF.

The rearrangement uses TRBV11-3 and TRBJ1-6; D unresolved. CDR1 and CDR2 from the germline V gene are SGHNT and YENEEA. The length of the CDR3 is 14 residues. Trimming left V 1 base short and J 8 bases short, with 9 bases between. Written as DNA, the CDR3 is TGTGCCAGCAGCTTAGGCCCGATTGATTCACCCCTCCACTTT. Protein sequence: CASSLGPIDSPLHF.

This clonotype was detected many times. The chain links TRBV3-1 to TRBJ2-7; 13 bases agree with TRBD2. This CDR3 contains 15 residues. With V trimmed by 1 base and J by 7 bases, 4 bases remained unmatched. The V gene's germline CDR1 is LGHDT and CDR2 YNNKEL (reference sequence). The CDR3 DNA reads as TGTGCCAGCAGCCAAGGGACTAGCGGGGGTTGGGAGCAGTACTTC. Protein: CASSQGTSGGWEQYF.

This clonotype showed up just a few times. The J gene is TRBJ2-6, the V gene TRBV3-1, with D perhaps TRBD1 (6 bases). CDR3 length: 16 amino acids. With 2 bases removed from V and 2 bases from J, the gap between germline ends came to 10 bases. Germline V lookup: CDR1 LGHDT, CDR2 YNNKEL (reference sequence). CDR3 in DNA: TGTGCCAGCAGCCAACAAGGGGGAACTGGGGCCAACGTCCTGACTTTC. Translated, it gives CASSQQGGTGANVLTF.

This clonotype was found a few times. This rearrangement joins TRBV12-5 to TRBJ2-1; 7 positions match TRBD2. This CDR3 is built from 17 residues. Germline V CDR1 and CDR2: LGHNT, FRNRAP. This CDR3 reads CARPYHSGPRLYNEQFF. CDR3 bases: TGTGCCCGGCCGTACCATAGCGGGCCTCGACTATACAATGAGCAGTTCTTC.

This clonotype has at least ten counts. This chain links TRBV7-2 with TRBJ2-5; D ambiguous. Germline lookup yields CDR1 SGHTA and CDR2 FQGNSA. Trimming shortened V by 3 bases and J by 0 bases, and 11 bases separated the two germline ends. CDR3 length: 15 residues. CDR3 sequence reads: CASSFSASNQETQYF. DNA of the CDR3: TGTGCCAGCAGCTTTTCGGCCAGCAACCAAGAGACCCAGTACTTC.